The 18 T cell receptor beta chains presented below share a single source sample, sequenced in a study of blood T cell repertoires in COVID-19. This table comes from immunoSEQ multiplex PCR, and its TCRdb copy is limited to in-frame clones, with some not included. The profile shows roughly 180,000 clones, roughly 81% of them singletons. The specimen was peripheral blood. These TCRs come from a woman aged 35 to 49 with COVID-19, enrolled during active disease.

The rearrangement joins TRBV2 to TRBJ2-7; 8 nucleotides line up with TRBD1. The junction had 4 bases not matched to a gene; V was cut back by 4 bases and J by 2 bases. The CDR3 is 14 residues long. The germline V gene has CDR1 SNHLY and CDR2 FYNNEI. The CDR3 here is CASSVGTGTYEQYF. The CDR3, as DNA: TGTGCCAGCAGTGTCGGGACAGGCACCTACGAGCAGTACTTC.

The chain combines TRBV24-1 with TRBJ2-1, with 8 bases lining up with TRBD2. Germline assignment: CDR1 KGHDR and CDR2 SFDVKD. The CDR3 has 14 residues. The trim removed 4 bases at V and 8 bases at J, leaving 6 bases unmatched. The chain's CDR3 is CATSDSPTSDEQFF. In nucleotides, the CDR3 is TGTGCCACCAGTGACTCCCCGACTAGCGATGAGCAGTTCTTC.

The genes are TRBV5-1 and TRBJ2-3; D is possibly TRBD1 (6 bases). Germline CDR1 and CDR2: SGHRS and YFSETQ. V lost 4 bases, J lost 4 bases, and 19 bases lay in between. CDR3 length: 16 amino acids. CDR3 protein: CASSGNDRSQADTQYF. The CDR3, as DNA: TGCGCCAGCAGCGGCAACGACAGGTCCCAGGCAGATACGCAGTATTTT.

The chain couples TRBV10-2 to TRBJ2-2, with a tentative D call TRBD2 (7 bases). CDR3 length: 16 residues. V lost 6 bases to trimming and J lost 1 base, with 15 bases between them. CDR1 and CDR2 from the germline V gene are WSHSY and SAAADI. DNA for the CDR3: TGCGCCAGCAGAGCAACGGGGGGCCGGAACACCGGGGAGCTGTTTTTT. Translating gives CASRATGGRNTGELFF.

The V gene is TRBV15, the J gene TRBJ2-2, with D unresolved. This CDR3 is 13 amino acids long. V was shortened by 0 bases and J by 5 bases, with 4 bases between the two germline ends. Germline-derived CDR1 and CDR2 are LNHNV and YYDKDF (reference sequence). The CDR3 sequence is CATSREHTGELFF. In DNA, the CDR3 is TGTGCCACCAGCAGAGAACATACCGGGGAGCTGTTTTTT.

This chain uses TRBV19 with TRBJ1-1; D may be TRBD1 (6 bases). The CDR3 runs to 13 residues. V lost 6 bases, J lost 5 bases, and 13 bases lay in between. Germline V lookup: CDR1 LNHDA, CDR2 SQIVND (reference sequence). CDR3 residues: CASRWPGQTEAFF. In DNA form, the CDR3 reads TGTGCCAGTAGATGGCCCGGACAGACTGAAGCTTTCTTT.

The chain recombines TRBV5-1 with TRBJ2-2; possibly TRBD1 for D (6 bases). Trimming took off 4 bases at V and 1 base at J, with 11 bases between the two ends. The CDR3 runs to 15 residues. Germline-derived CDR1 and CDR2 are SGHRS and YFSETQ. The CDR3 region has the DNA TGCGCCAGCAGCCTTCGGGACATGAACACCGGGGAGCTGTTTTTT. Protein: CASSLRDMNTGELFF.

J is TRBJ1-2 and V is TRBV7-9, with D possibly being TRBD1 (6 bases). The CDR3 has 15 amino acids. Germline V gene sequence: CDR1 SEHNR, CDR2 FQNEAQ (reference sequence). The V and J ends lost 4 bases and 1 base respectively, with 13 bases between them. For the CDR3, the DNA is TGTGCCAGCAGCTCATCGGGGACATTTAACTATGGCTACACCTTC. This codes for CASSSSGTFNYGYTF.

To note about this clone: Since a much larger clone is just one base distant, this may be a read error. The chain has TRBV25-1 and TRBJ2-2, with 8 bases that match TRBD2. The CDR3 sequence is 13 residues long. V shed 5 bases, J shed 4 bases, and the junction held 0 bases outside the gene matches. CDR1 is MGHDK and CDR2 is SYGVNS in the germline V gene. DNA of the CDR3: TGTGCCAGCAGTAGCGGGGGCACCGGGGAGCTGTTTTTT. Encoded protein: CASSSGGTGELFF.

This clone has a handful of counts. The identical CDR3 is also encoded by other nucleotide sequences in the sample. The chain joins TRBV7-3 to TRBJ2-3; 8 bases line up with TRBD2. V lost 5 bases to trimming and J lost 2 bases; unmatched junction nucleotides: 6. Germline lookup yields CDR1 SGHTA and CDR2 FQGTGA. This CDR3 is built from 15 residues. The CDR3: CASSRSGGLTDTQYF. For the CDR3, the DNA is TGTGCCAGCAGCCGGTCGGGAGGGCTCACAGATACGCAGTATTTT. Filled out from reference TRBV7-3 and TRBJ2-3, the complete variable domain reads GAGVSQTPSNKVTEKGKYVELRCDPISGHTALYWYRQSLGQGPEFLIYFQGTGAADDSGLPNDRFFAVRPEGSVSTLKIQRTERGDSAVYLCASSRSGGLTDTQYFGPGTRLTVL.

This clone was found a few times. V gene TRBV14 combines with J gene TRBJ2-6; D gene ambiguous. V gave up 0 bases and J gave up 2 bases, with 11 bases separating them. From germline, CDR1 is SGHDN and CDR2 FVKESK. The CDR3 contains 17 residues. The CDR3 reads CASSQDLWSTGANVLTF. CDR3 in DNA: TGTGCCAGCAGCCAAGATCTGTGGAGTACTGGGGCCAACGTCCTGACTTTC.

The chain carries TRBV24-1 and TRBJ1-2; D remains ambiguous. The germline V and J ends were trimmed by 3 bases and 6 bases, with 10 bases remaining between them. The CDR3 totals 13 residues. Germline lookup yields CDR1 KGHDR and CDR2 SFDVKD. The CDR3: CATSDGRRDGYTF. The DNA for the CDR3 is TGTGCCACCAGTGATGGGAGAAGAGATGGCTACACCTTC.

The chain employs TRBV19 and TRBJ1-2; 10 nucleotides agree with TRBD1. J lost 7 bases, V lost 4 bases, and 6 bases had no gene match. Germline CDR1 reads LNHDA; CDR2 reads SQIVND (reference sequence). The CDR3 sequence is 14 residues long. CDR3 amino acids: CASSTGQGIAGYTF. The CDR3 region has the DNA TGTGCCAGTAGTACGGGACAGGGGATAGCTGGCTACACCTTC.

J is TRBJ2-2 and V is TRBV19, with TRBD1 matching over 8 bases. The ends lost 10 bases at V and 6 bases at J; junction bases unmatched: 16. Germline V gene data show CDR1 as LNHDA and CDR2 as SQIVND (reference sequence). The CDR3 spans 16 residues. CDR3 in amino acids: CATKPRTGWRPGELFF. The CDR3 DNA is TGTGCCACCAAACCACGGACAGGGTGGAGGCCCGGGGAGCTGTTTTTT.

This chain joins TRBV7-8 and TRBJ1-4; 8 bases are shared with TRBD1. The CDR3 loop spans 18 amino acids. Germline V gene lookup returns CDR1 SGHVS and CDR2 FQNEAQ. V lost 2 bases to trimming and J lost 2 bases; unmatched junction nucleotides: 10. CDR3 bases: TGTGCCAGCAGCTTAACACAGGGGGTTGTCGTGACTAATGAAAAACTGTTTTTT. As protein: CASSLTQGVVVTNEKLFF.

The chain carries TRBV27 and TRBJ2-2; D might be TRBD2 (7 bases). This CDR3 is built from 17 residues. Trimming removed 0 bases from V and 5 bases from J, with 16 bases in between. Germline V lookup: CDR1 MNHEY, CDR2 SMNVEV (reference sequence). Written as DNA, the CDR3 is TGTGCCAGCAGTTTATCGGGGGGGTGGGGGGCGACCGGGGAGCTGTTTTTT. It specifies CASSLSGGWGATGELFF.

V is TRBV30 and J is TRBJ2-3; TRBD2 matches at 9 bases. CDR3 length: 15 amino acids. V was clipped by 2 bases and J by 4 bases; unmatched bases: 7. Germline assignment: CDR1 GTSNPN and CDR2 SVGIG (reference sequence). CDR3 sequence reads: CAWSISSGRSDTQYF. CDR3 DNA: TGTGCCTGGAGTATCAGTAGCGGGAGATCAGATACGCAGTATTTT. Full variable domain (rest looked up from reference TRBV30 and TRBJ2-3): SQTIHQWPATLVQPVGSPLSLECTVEGTSNPNLYWYRQAAGRGLQLLFYSVGIGQISSEVPQNLSASRPQDRQFILSSKKLLLSDSGFYLCAWSISSGRSDTQYFGPGTRLTVL.

V gene TRBV3-1 (or the pseudogene TRBV3-2) combines with J gene TRBJ2-1, with D possibly TRBD2 on 6 matching bases. The V end was cut by 3 bases, the J end by 5 bases, with 11 bases between. Germline values: CDR1 LGHDT, CDR2 YNNKEL (reference sequence). The CDR3 is 14 amino acids. Here the CDR3 reads CASSHRDLNNEQFF. Here the CDR3 DNA reads TGTGCCAGCAGCCACAGGGACTTAAACAATGAGCAGTTCTTC.